The 4 T cell receptor beta chains presented below share a single source sample, sequenced in a study of T cells in Graves' hyperthyroidism and ophthalmopathy. TCR beta CDR3 regions were amplified from RNA transcripts. The TCR CDR3 first-round RT-PCR relied on the HTBI primer set. One entry per CDR3 protein, called by TCRdb with MiXCR from the multiplex PCR reads. The sample carries hundreds of thousands of distinct CDR3 sequences, 14% to 15% recorded once. Sequencing was done on a sample of blood. The receptors here all came from a man between 18 and 29 years old with Graves' ophthalmopathy.

This clonotype was counted many times. This chain links TRBV7-3 with TRBJ2-5; D remains unclear. This CDR3 comprises 13 residues. Germline CDR1 SGHTA, CDR2 FQGTGA. V shed 5 bases and J shed 2 bases, with 9 bases lying between them. CDR3: CASSQQPQETQYF. CDR3 in DNA: TGTGCCAGCAGCCAACAGCCTCAAGAGACCCAGTACTTC.

This clonotype was picked up many times. This chain joins TRBV4-1 and TRBJ1-1; no definite D call. CDR3 length: 14 residues. V was trimmed by 0 bases and J by 1 base, leaving 6 bases between them. Germline-derived CDR1 and CDR2 are MGHRA and YSYEKL. The CDR3 sequence is CASSQDPGNTEAFF. The CDR3 nucleotides read TGCGCCAGCAGCCAAGATCCAGGGAACACTGAAGCTTTCTTT.

The table lists this clonotype with many counts. The rearrangement links TRBV2 to TRBJ1-4; TRBD1 might be the D (5 bases). The CDR3 totals 15 residues. Germline values: CDR1 SNHLY, CDR2 FYNNEI. V lost 2 bases and J 4 bases, leaving 11 bases between the germline ends. The CDR3 bases are TGTGCCAGCAGTGAAAGGAACAGGCATAATGAAAAACTGTTTTTT. Its protein is CASSERNRHNEKLFF.

This chain links TRBV10-3 with TRBJ1-1; the D is unclear. Trimming removed 6 bases at V and 2 bases at J, with 4 bases between. Germline V CDR1 and CDR2: ENHRY, SYGVKD. The CDR3 contains 11 residues. As DNA, the CDR3 is TGTGCCATCAGAGAAAACACTGAAGCTTTCTTT. Translation gives CAIRENTEAFF.